A selection of T cell receptor beta chains follows, all from one sample in a study of T cells in Graves' hyperthyroidism and ophthalmopathy. TCRdb called the multiplex PCR reads again in MiXCR, with one record for every CDR3 protein. Among hundreds of thousands of distinct CDR3 sequences listed, about two fifths were seen once. Sequencing was done on a sample of blood. The receptors were gathered from a man aged 18 to 35 with Graves' hyperthyroidism. CDR3s include the opening cysteine and the closing phenylalanine or tryptophan. Fields, in order: D gene, J gene, V gene, clone size, CDR3 DNA, CDR3 protein. D genes are given only for firm matches. Some rows mark clone size as missing; the rest say once, few, many or name a class of expanded clone.

>-|TRBJ2-5|TRBV20-1|-
TGCAGTGCTAGGGGTCCGGAGGAGACCCAGTACTTC
CSARGPEETQYF
>TRBD1|TRBJ1-2|TRBV7-9|-
TGTGCCAGCAGTTTCTGGGACAGGCTCTATGGCTACACCTTC
CASSFWDRLYGYTF
>TRBD1|TRBJ2-2|TRBV7-9|-
TGTGCCAGCAGTCTCACCGGGACAGGGGCCTTCGTCGGGGAGCTGTTTTTT
CASSLTGTGAFVGELFF
>-|TRBJ2-5|TRBV2|few
TGTGCCAGTACCGACAGTTTCCAAGAGACCCAGTACTTC
CASTDSFQETQYF
>-|TRBJ1-1|TRBV7-9|many
TGTGCCAGCAGCTCCGGACAGTATGAAGCTTTCTTT
CASSSGQYEAFF
>-|TRBJ2-7|TRBV10-3|many
TGTGCCATCAGTGAGTCGAGGCAGGGAGAGGCTCGTTACGAGCAGTACTTC
CAISESRQGEARYEQYF
>TRBD1|TRBJ1-1|TRBV7-9|-
TGTGCCAGCAGCTTATATGTGACAGGGGGCGATGAAGCTTTCTTT
CASSLYVTGGDEAFF
>TRBD2|TRBJ2-5|TRBV20-1|few
TGCAGTGCTAGGACGTCGGGAGGGACGGGGGAGACCCAGTACTTC
CSARTSGGTGETQYF
>-|TRBJ2-5|TRBV20-1|many
TGCAGTGCTATCATCCAGACTAGAGGGCAAGAGACCCAGTACTTC
CSAIIQTRGQETQYF
>TRBD2|TRBJ2-5|TRBV10-3|many
TGTGCCACGGGACTAGCGGGAGACGGTGGAGAGACCCAGTACTTC
CATGLAGDGGETQYF
>-|TRBJ1-2|TRBV5-4|-
TGTGCCAGCAGCTTTACTGGAGGAGCCTTATCCTATGGCTACACCTTC
CASSFTGGALSYGYTF
>-|TRBJ2-6|TRBV29-1|few
TGCAGCGTTGAAGAGATGGAGGGCCGTTGGGCTGGGGCCAACGTCCTGACTTTC
CSVEEMEGRWAGANVLTF
>TRBD2|TRBJ2-7|TRBV7-8|many
TGTGCCAGCAGCCCTCGTGGACTAGCGGGAGTAGAACGGTACGAGCAGTACTTC
CASSPRGLAGVERYEQYF
>TRBD1|TRBJ1-6|TRBV5-6|-
TGTGCCAGCAACCTTTACAGGGGACGTAATAATTCACCCCTCCACTTT
CASNLYRGRNNSPLHF
>-|TRBJ1-4|TRBV5-1|once
TGCGCCAGCAGCCAAGAAAGGTGGAGGTCGGGTGAAAAACTGTTTTTT
CASSQERWRSGEKLFF
>-|TRBJ1-5|TRBV19|few
TGTGCCAGTAGCCCCGAGGACTGGAGCAATCAGCCCCAGCATTTT
CASSPEDWSNQPQHF
>-|TRBJ2-5|TRBV20-1|-
TGCAGTGCTAGAGTGCTTGGGGCTGAGACCCAGTACTTC
CSARVLGAETQYF
>-|TRBJ2-3|TRBV4-1|-
TGCGCCAGCAGCCAAGAACGAGGCGCAGATACGCAGTATTTT
CASSQERGADTQYF
>-|TRBJ1-1|TRBV20-1|few
TGCAGTGCTACAAATTACAGGAACGGGGACACTGAAGCTTTCTTT
CSATNYRNGDTEAFF
>TRBD1|TRBJ1-5|TRBV7-9|-
TGCGCCAGCAGCCAAACGACCGGGACAGCTAATCAGCCCCAGCATTTT
CASSQTTGTANQPQHF
>-|TRBJ2-5|TRBV7-3|-
TGTGCCAGCAGCCCCACCGGACAGCCTCCTGTAGAGACCCAGTACTTC
CASSPTGQPPVETQYF
>-|TRBJ1-1|TRBV7-6|-
TGTGCCAGCAGCTTAGCGCCGGGCTCTCTGAACACTGAAGCTTTCTTT
CASSLAPGSLNTEAFF
>-|TRBJ1-1|TRBV7-9|-
TGTGCCAGCAGCCAAGTTGGGGCTAGCATGAACACTGAAGCTTTCTTT
CASSQVGASMNTEAFF
>-|TRBJ2-7|TRBV5-1|-
TGCGCCAGCAGCTTGGCAGAGCATTACGAGCAGTACTTC
CASSLAEHYEQYF
>-|TRBJ1-1|TRBV20-1|many
TGCAGTGCTAGAGTGACAGGCGTAATCACTGAAGCTTTCTTT
CSARVTGVITEAFF
>-|TRBJ1-4|TRBV15|-
TGTGCCACCAGGGGAGACGGGCAGGGCGGCGAAAAACTGTTTTTT
CATRGDGQGGEKLFF
>-|TRBJ1-1|TRBV7-9|-
TGTGCCAGCAGCTTAGCGCGAGGGTCGTCCAACACTGAAGCTTTCTTT
CASSLARGSSNTEAFF
>-|TRBJ2-2|TRBV20-1|-
TGCAGTGCTAGACTTAGCGGCCCGAACACCGGGGAGCTGTTTTTT
CSARLSGPNTGELFF
>-|TRBJ2-2|TRBV20-1|-
TGTAGTGCTAGAGATCCCCGGGCCCCGGTAGGCGGGGAGCTGTTTTTT
CSARDPRAPVGGELFF
>-|TRBJ1-1|TRBV15|-
TGTGCCACTTCTTCCGCCCGACGGGGAGATGGGACTGAAGCTTTCTTT
CATSSARRGDGTEAFF
>TRBD1|TRBJ2-7|TRBV29-1|-
TGCAGCGTTGAATACAGGGGTGACGAGCAGTACTTC
CSVEYRGDEQYF
>-|TRBJ2-7|TRBV14|-
TGTGCCAGCAGCCAAGACAGGGAGTGGTACGAGCAGTACTTC
CASSQDREWYEQYF
>-|TRBJ1-4|TRBV10-3|many
TGTGCCATCAGTGATCCCATTAATGAAAAACTGTTTTTT
CAISDPINEKLFF